This TCR beta chain was found in a study of blood T cells in healthy people across ages. J lost 7 bases, V lost 6 bases, and 9 bases had no gene match. Per germline, CDR1 SNHLY and CDR2 FYNNEI. The CDR3 length is 16 residues. The use of a sample-barcoded 5' primer and a J-beta primer mix characterized a second PCR of 7 to 11 cycles. A template-switch adaptor with 12 random nucleotides tagged each cDNA molecule. Each CDR3 protein is one row after TCRdb ran MiXCR on the 5' RACE reads. The sample yields around 1.5 million distinct CDR3 sequences, approximately 32% seen once. The sequence came from a woman aged 30 to 39 in good health. The chain employs TRBV2 and TRBJ1-6; TRBD1 matches 10 bases. The sequenced sample consisted of blood. CDR3 DNA: TGTGCCAGCAGCCTGACAGGGGGCTCGGGGAATTCACCCCTCCACTTT. Encoded protein: CASSLTGGSGNSPLHF.